The rows below give T cell receptor beta chains drawn from one sample of a study of CD8 T cells in Susac syndrome. Using its own MiXCR run on the immunoSEQ multiplex PCR reads, TCRdb lists one record per CDR3 protein. The table shows about 76,000 distinct CDR3 sequences, with roughly 91% occurring only once. The material sequenced was CD8+ T cells from PBMCs. The receptors shown here come from a human donor with multiple sclerosis. Each CDR3 is given with its conserved first and last residue. A D gene is named only where the DNA matches it firmly. Some rows have no size entry. The others give once, few or many, or a class for an expanded clone.

d_call,clone_size,v_call,j_call,cdr3_nt,cdr3_aa
NA,NA,TRBV9,TRBJ2-7,TGTGCCAGCAGCGCACGGGACGGGAGCTCCTACGAGCAGTACTTC,CASSARDGSSYEQYF
TRBD2,once,TRBV19,TRBJ2-7,TGTGCCAGTAGTCCAGCGGGGAGGTCCTACGAGCAGTACTTC,CASSPAGRSYEQYF
NA,NA,TRBV13,TRBJ2-2,TGTGCCAGCAGCTCCCTCGGCGAGCTGTTTTTT,CASSSLGELFF
NA,NA,TRBV6-5,TRBJ2-7,TGTGCCAGCAGCCTCGGTCCGCTCTACTTCTACGAGCAGTACTTC,CASSLGPLYFYEQYF
NA,NA,TRBV9,TRBJ1-5,TGTGCCAGCAGCGTATCCGGGTCTAATCAGCCCCAGCATTTT,CASSVSGSNQPQHF
NA,once,TRBV18,TRBJ2-7,TGTGCCAGCTCACCTCCAGGGTTTCGGGAGCAGTACTTC,CASSPPGFREQYF
NA,NA,TRBV19,TRBJ2-1,TGTGCCAGTAGTATAGCCGGGGGCCTATACAATGAGCAGTTCTTC,CASSIAGGLYNEQFF
TRBD1,NA,TRBV6-5,TRBJ1-1,TGTGCCAGCACCCGACAGGGTTTGAACACTGAAGCTTTCTTT,CASTRQGLNTEAFF
NA,NA,TRBV30,TRBJ1-1,TGTGCCTGGAGTGTCGGCGACACTGAAGCTTTCTTT,CAWSVGDTEAFF
TRBD2,NA,TRBV12-3/TRBV12-4,TRBJ2-3,TGTGCCAGCAGTTTGAGTATAGCACTAGCGCACACAGATACGCAGTATTTT,CASSLSIALAHTDTQYF
TRBD2,NA,TRBV4-1,TRBJ2-3,TGCGCCAGCAGCCAGGACGCTCTAGCGGGAGTCGGGGATACGCAGTATTTT,CASSQDALAGVGDTQYF
TRBD1,few,TRBV19,TRBJ2-7,TGTGCCAGTAGTTCCGGGACAGGGTCCTACGAGCAGTACTTC,CASSSGTGSYEQYF
NA,NA,TRBV9,TRBJ2-1,TGTGCCAGCAGCGTGACTCCCTTTAGCGGCTCCTACAATGAGCAGTTCTTC,CASSVTPFSGSYNEQFF
NA,NA,TRBV11-2,TRBJ2-5,TGTGCCAGCAGCTTAGGGTGGGAGGAGGGGGCGGAGGAAGAGACCCAGTACTTC,CASSLGWEEGAEEETQYF
NA,NA,TRBV4-1,TRBJ1-5,TGCGCCAGCAGCCTTGATATCCTCAATCAGCCCCAGCATTTT,CASSLDILNQPQHF
NA,NA,TRBV20-1,TRBJ1-1,TGCAGTGCTAGAGAGGGACCGATGAACACTGAAGCTTTCTTT,CSAREGPMNTEAFF
NA,NA,TRBV28,TRBJ2-3,TGTGCCAGCAGTTTAGTAGGTACGCAGTATTTT,CASSLVGTQYF
NA,NA,TRBV6-2/TRBV6-3,TRBJ2-1,TGTGCCAGCAGTTACGCACTACGGGTAAATGAGCAGTTCTTC,CASSYALRVNEQFF
TRBD1,NA,TRBV27,TRBJ2-5,TGTGCCACCCTTCTCCCGGGACAGAACCAAGAGACCCAGTACTTC,CATLLPGQNQETQYF
NA,NA,TRBV6-2/TRBV6-3,TRBJ1-1,TGTGCCAGCAGTTACTCGCGGGGGCTGAGCACTGAAGCTTTCTTT,CASSYSRGLSTEAFF
NA,once,TRBV4-3,TRBJ2-3,TGCGCCAGCAGCCCCACGAGAGGGTCTGGCTCCGGAGATACGCAGTATTTT,CASSPTRGSGSGDTQYF
NA,NA,TRBV3-1,TRBJ2-7,TGTGCCAGCAGCCACGAAAACAGGGCCCTCTCCTACGAGCAGTACTTC,CASSHENRALSYEQYF
TRBD2,NA,TRBV4-2,TRBJ2-5,TGTGCCAGCAGCCATTTTAGGACTAGCGGGGGCCACCAAGAGACCCAGTACTTC,CASSHFRTSGGHQETQYF
TRBD2,NA,TRBV28,TRBJ2-1,TGTGCCAGCAGCTTATCTAGCGGGGGCTACTACAATGAGCAGTTCTTC,CASSLSSGGYYNEQFF
NA,NA,TRBV20-1,TRBJ2-3,TGCAGTGCTAGAGAAATTGACGGGGGAGAGACAGATACGCAGTATTTT,CSAREIDGGETDTQYF
NA,NA,TRBV30,TRBJ2-1,TGTGCCTGGAGTGTAGGGGGGGGCTCCTACAATGAGCAGTTCTTC,CAWSVGGGSYNEQFF
NA,once,TRBV15,TRBJ2-7,TGTGCCACCAGCAGGTTGAGGGAGCGGGACGAGCAGTACTTC,CATSRLRERDEQYF
TRBD1,NA,TRBV20-1,TRBJ2-3,TGCAGTGCTAGAGATGAGTGGACAGGGGGACACACGGGTACGCAGTATTTT,CSARDEWTGGHTGTQYF
TRBD1,NA,TRBV20-1,TRBJ2-3,TGCAGTGCCCCGACAGGGTCTGGAGTGGATACGCAGTATTTT,CSAPTGSGVDTQYF
NA,NA,TRBV19,TRBJ2-4,TGTGCCAGTAGTATTGGCCACAGGGATTTCCCCTTGGCCAAAAACATTCAGTACTTC,CASSIGHRDFPLAKNIQYF
TRBD2,once,TRBV20-1,TRBJ2-3,TGCAGTGCTACTGGACTAGCGGAACGGTCGGATACGCAGTATTTT,CSATGLAERSDTQYF
TRBD1,NA,TRBV20-1,TRBJ1-2,TGCAGTGCTAGAGAGGACAGGGTGGGCTATGGCTACACCTTC,CSAREDRVGYGYTF
TRBD2,NA,TRBV11-2,TRBJ2-2,TGTGCCAGCAGCTTAGTCCCGGGACTAGCGGGAGTTTATAGGACCGGGGAGCTGTTTTTT,CASSLVPGLAGVYRTGELFF
TRBD2,NA,TRBV4-1,TRBJ2-1,TGCGCCAGCAGCCAAGGGACTAGCGGTGCCTACAATGAGCAGTTCTTC,CASSQGTSGAYNEQFF
NA,NA,TRBV3-1,TRBJ2-5,TGTGCCAGCAGCCAGGCTTCGGGGGCTGAGACCCAGTACTTC,CASSQASGAETQYF
TRBD1,NA,TRBV7-9,TRBJ1-2,TGTGCCAGCAGCTTATACAGACAGGGATATGGCTACACCTTC,CASSLYRQGYGYTF
NA,NA,TRBV13,TRBJ2-1,TGTGCCAGCAGCCCCCCCCTAGCAGGGCACAATGAGCAGTTCTTC,CASSPPLAGHNEQFF
NA,NA,TRBV7-9,TRBJ1-5,TGTGCCAGCAGCTTAGAGCGGGACGGCCGATTCTTGCAGCCCCAGCATTTT,CASSLERDGRFLQPQHF
TRBD1,NA,TRBV7-6,TRBJ2-1,TGTGCCAGCAGCCCCGGGACAGGGATGAATGAGCAGTTCTTC,CASSPGTGMNEQFF
NA,NA,TRBV29-1,TRBJ2-2,TGCAGCTCACCCGGGGTATCCGGGGAGCTGTTTTTT,CSSPGVSGELFF